The next 29 T cell receptor beta chains were all read from a single sample in a study of blood T cells in healthy people across ages (dated by TCRdb to 2014 to 2015). Library preparation employed 5' RACE. The sample was run on an Illumina HiSeq 2500. A second roughly 7 to 11 cycle PCR used a sample-barcoded 5' primer and a J-beta primer mix. Clones were called with MiXCR by TCRdb after fastp trimmed the public reads at Q25, and only in-frame beta chains were retained. CDR3 protein duplicates are merged, each entry listing the most common genes and DNA. The sample data list some 920,000 distinct CDR3 sequences, and 45% to 60% of these were observed just once. The ten largest clones add up to about 22% of the sample. Input material: blood. The receptors were gathered from a woman aged 55 to 70 in good health.

The sample holds many counts of this clonotype. The chain joins TRBV27 to TRBJ2-7; no clear D gene. The V end was cut by 6 bases, the J end by 5 bases, with 8 bases between. There are 11 residues in the CDR3. Germline V CDR1 and CDR2: MNHEY, SMNVEV (reference sequence). The CDR3 protein is CASSVGDEQYF. The CDR3 DNA reads as TGTGCCAGCAGCGTTGGGGACGAGCAGTACTTC.

V and J are TRBV12-3 or TRBV12-4 and TRBJ1-5; no clear D gene. This CDR3 comprises 15 residues. Trimming cost V 7 bases and J 3 bases, with 16 bases left between them. DNA of the CDR3: TGTGCCAGCACCTCAGGAGGTGGCCCCAATCAGCCCCAGCATTTT. Its protein product is CASTSGGGPNQPQHF.

CDR3 in amino acids: CATSRDWGRAEYTDTQYF. The CDR3 DNA follows: TGTGCCACCAGCAGAGATTGGGGTAGGGCAGAGTACACAGATACGCAGTATTTT. The chain combines TRBV15 with TRBJ2-3, with no clear D. The CDR3 length is 18 residues. Trimming took 0 bases from V and 2 from J, leaving 18 bases between them. Germline V gene sequence: CDR1 LNHNV, CDR2 YYDKDF (reference sequence).

This chain connects TRBV7-9 to TRBJ2-3; 7 bases fit TRBD2. Germline V gene data show CDR1 as SEHNR and CDR2 as FQNEAQ (reference sequence). The V segment lost 0 bases and the J segment 2 bases; nucleotides outside the gene matches: 2. This CDR3 spans 15 amino acids. Here the CDR3 DNA reads TGTGCCAGCAGCTTAGCGCTAGCGGACACAGATACGCAGTATTTT. Protein: CASSLALADTDTQYF.

This chain joins TRBV3-1 and TRBJ2-1; 11 nucleotides agree with TRBD2. Trimming took 3 bases from V and 9 from J; bases not matched to a gene: 7. Germline values: CDR1 LGHDT, CDR2 YNNKEL (reference sequence). CDR3 length: 15 residues. CDR3 nucleotides: TGTGCCAGCAGCCAGATTAGCGGGAGGGCCGGTGAGCAGTTCTTC. Its translation is CASSQISGRAGEQFF.

This clonotype has a handful of counts. The chain joins TRBV27 to TRBJ2-7; the D is unclear. The V gene lost 2 bases and the J gene lost 2 bases, with 16 bases spanning the gap. Looked up from germline, CDR1 is MNHEY and CDR2 is SMNVEV (reference sequence). The length of the CDR3 is 16 residues. Here the CDR3 DNA reads TGTGCCAGCAGTTTAGTTCGGATGGGCTTCCCCTACGAGCAGTACTTC. Translating it yields CASSLVRMGFPYEQYF.

In this sample, this clonotype turned up a few times. The V gene is TRBV12-3 or TRBV12-4, the J gene TRBJ2-4, with a tentative D call TRBD1 (6 bases). Gene TRBJ2-7 matches the end of the DNA better, so the J call may be wrong. CDR3 size: 13 residues. Written as DNA, the CDR3 is TGTGCCAGCAGGGCCGGGACACCCAACGAGCAGTACTTC. Translated: CASRAGTPNEQYF.

This chain's CDR3 is CASSNGQGNTEAFF. The CDR3 region has the DNA TGTGCCAGCAGCAATGGACAGGGAAACACTGAAGCTTTCTTT. The chain combines TRBV21-1 with TRBJ1-1; TRBD1 reflects the table's D call only, with no check against the DNA. TRBV21-1 is a pseudogene segment. CDR3 length equals 14 residues.

The CDR3: CASSFGRHEQFF. CDR3 coding DNA: TGTGCCAGCAGTTTCGGTAGGCATGAGCAGTTCTTC. The genes are TRBV28 and TRBJ2-1; D gene uncertain. Germline V gene sequence: CDR1 MDHEN, CDR2 SYDVKM. The ends were cut back, 3 bases at V and 8 bases at J, with 8 bases in the middle. The CDR3 consists of 12 residues.

This chain joins TRBV20-1 and TRBJ2-1; 11 bases fit TRBD2. CDR1 DFQATT and CDR2 SNEGSKA come from the germline V gene (reference sequence). V trimming: 3 bases; J trimming: 1 base; junction bases outside the gene matches: 5. This CDR3 contains 16 residues. CDR3 amino acids: CSARRLAGPSYNEQFF. The CDR3, as DNA: TGCAGTGCTAGGAGACTAGCGGGACCGTCCTACAATGAGCAGTTCTTC.

The rearrangement links TRBV28 to TRBJ2-1; 8 bases align to TRBD2. The CDR3 has 15 residues. CDR1 and CDR2 from the germline V gene are MDHEN and SYDVKM. V gave up 6 bases and J gave up 9 bases; unmatched junction bases: 13. The CDR3 protein is CASRRSGSQTGEQFF. The CDR3 nucleotides read TGTGCCAGCAGGAGAAGCGGGAGCCAGACCGGTGAGCAGTTCTTC.

The J gene is TRBJ2-2, the V gene TRBV7-7; D might be TRBD2 (6 bases). There are 16 residues in the CDR3. CDR1 and CDR2 from the germline V gene are SSHAT and FNYEAQ (reference sequence). Trimming took 5 bases from V and 6 from J, leaving 19 bases between them. Here the CDR3 DNA reads TGTGCCAGCAGCCCACGTGGCGGGAAGGGTTCCGGGGAGCTGTTTTTT. This gives the protein CASSPRGGKGSGELFF.

The gene calls are TRBV7-7 and TRBJ2-3; D unresolved. With 3 bases removed from V and 0 bases from J, the gap between germline ends came to 7 bases. The CDR3 is 14 amino acids. Germline lookup yields CDR1 SSHAT and CDR2 FNYEAQ (reference sequence). The CDR3 bases are TGTGCCAGCAGCTTTCCTACTAGCACAGATACGCAGTATTTT. Translation: CASSFPTSTDTQYF.

The chain combines TRBV7-7 with TRBJ2-4; 12 bases fit TRBD1. The CDR3 runs to 19 residues. The germline V gene has CDR1 SSHAT and CDR2 FNYEAQ (reference sequence). The V segment lost 1 base and the J segment 5 bases; nucleotides outside the gene matches: 12. CDR3 sequence: CASSLGGQGALVSQNIQYF. The CDR3 DNA reads as TGTGCCAGCAGCTTAGGGGGACAGGGGGCTCTAGTATCCCAAAACATTCAGTACTTC.

The CDR3 loop reads CASSLVRGYGYTF. CDR3 sequence (DNA): TGTGCCAGCAGCTTAGTCAGGGGGTATGGCTACACCTTC. The chain uses TRBV13 and TRBJ1-2; 7 nucleotides agree with TRBD1. The CDR3 contains 13 residues. V lost 1 base, J lost 5 bases, and 1 base stayed unmatched. From germline, CDR1 is PRHDT and CDR2 FYEKMQ (reference sequence).

This rearrangement joins TRBV10-1 to TRBJ2-1; 7 nucleotides match TRBD1. This CDR3 is 14 amino acids long. The V segment lost 3 bases and the J segment 5 bases; nucleotides outside the gene matches: 4. CDR1 WNHNN and CDR2 SYGVQD come from the germline V gene (reference sequence). In DNA form, the CDR3 reads TGCGCCAGCAGTGATCCAGGACAGGACAATGAGCAGTTCTTC. Amino acid sequence: CASSDPGQDNEQFF.

The genes are TRBV28 and TRBJ2-3, with 9 positions matching TRBD2. Losses at the gene ends were 9 bases for V and 2 bases for J; bases not matched to a gene: 21. The V gene's germline CDR1 is MDHEN and CDR2 SYDVKM. The CDR3 sequence is 19 residues long. The CDR3 region has the DNA TGTGCCAGTTCTCCCCCCGGGGTTGTAGCGGGAGCGATCACAGATACGCAGTATTTT. Amino acid sequence: CASSPPGVVAGAITDTQYF.

The chain recombines TRBV28 with TRBJ2-5, with D possibly being TRBD1 (5 bases). V was pared by 1 base and J by 3 bases, with 12 bases between. CDR3 length: 15 residues. CDR1 is MDHEN, CDR2 SYDVKM, per germline. For the CDR3, the DNA is TGTGCCAGCAGTTTATTAGGGCAGGGTAAAGAGACCCAGTACTTC. As protein: CASSLLGQGKETQYF.

This clonotype was counted between two and nine times. The gene calls are TRBV12-3 or TRBV12-4 and TRBJ2-3, with TRBD2 matching over 7 bases. The CDR3 covers 15 residues. J lost 5 bases, V lost 5 bases, and 10 bases had no gene match. The CDR3 DNA sequence: TGTGCCAGCAGTAACGGACTAGGCGTTCGAGATACGCAGTATTTT. It specifies CASSNGLGVRDTQYF.

The V call is TRBV10-1, the J call TRBJ2-3; possibly TRBD2 for D (5 bases). The CDR3 is 16 amino acids. With 0 bases removed from V and 0 bases from J, the gap between germline ends came to 10 bases. CDR1 is WNHNN, CDR2 SYGVQD, per germline (reference sequence). CDR3 sequence: CASSESGSPSTDTQYF. As DNA, the CDR3 is TGCGCCAGCAGTGAGTCGGGGAGCCCTAGCACAGATACGCAGTATTTT.

This clonotype has more than one count but fewer than ten. This chain links TRBV2 with TRBJ1-2; D remains unclear. Germline values: CDR1 SNHLY, CDR2 FYNNEI. The CDR3 totals 12 residues. Trimming left V 4 bases short and J 4 bases short, with 7 bases between. The CDR3 nucleotides read TGTGCCAGCAGTGTTTTGCCCTATGGCTACACCTTC. Protein: CASSVLPYGYTF. Based on the CDR3 plus reference TRBV2 and TRBJ1-2, the full variable domain is EPEVTQTPSHQVTQMGQEVILRCVPISNHLYFYWYRQILGQKVEFLVSFYNNEISEKSEIFDDQFSVERPDGSNFTLKIRSTKLEDSAMYFCASSVLPYGYTFGSGTRLTVV.

The CDR3 DNA is TGTGCCACTTCTTTAGCGGGAGGCTTTTCCTACAATGAGCAGTTCTTC. Encoded protein: CATSLAGGFSYNEQFF. The V gene is TRBV24-1, the J gene TRBJ2-1; 10 bases line up with TRBD2. The V segment lost 10 bases and the J segment 1 base; nucleotides outside the gene matches: 9. This CDR3 has 16 residues. CDR1 is KGHDR, CDR2 SFDVKD, per germline.

CDR3: CASSFLTATRLDTQYF. Here the CDR3 DNA reads TGTGCCAGCAGTTTTTTGACGGCCACGCGCCTAGATACGCAGTATTTT. V usage is TRBV12-3 or TRBV12-4 and J usage is TRBJ2-3; D gene ambiguous. V shed 3 bases and J shed 5 bases, with 18 bases lying between them. The CDR3 is 16 residues long.

This clonotype was counted a few times. The V and J genes are TRBV20-1 and TRBJ1-2; D remains ambiguous. V was pared by 0 bases and J by 8 bases, with 13 bases between. Germline V gene data show CDR1 as DFQATT and CDR2 as SNEGSKA (reference sequence). The CDR3 runs to 13 residues. The DNA for the CDR3 is TGCAGTGCTAGAGATCATATTAGGTGGGGCTACACCTTC. As protein: CSARDHIRWGYTF.

The V and J genes are TRBV20-1 and TRBJ1-4; the match to TRBD1 covers 11 bases. Germline CDR1 reads DFQATT; CDR2 reads SNEGSKA (reference sequence). The CDR3 contains 13 residues. V lost 5 bases, J lost 8 bases, and 4 bases stayed unmatched. The CDR3 region is CSAGTGGQEKLFF. CDR3 bases: TGCAGTGCTGGGACAGGGGGGCAAGAAAAACTGTTTTTT.

This rearrangement joins TRBV4-1 to TRBJ1-2; possibly TRBD1 for D (6 bases). Trimming cost V 1 base and J 8 bases, with 23 bases left between them. Germline V CDR1 and CDR2: MGHRA, YSYEKL. The CDR3 consists of 17 residues. This CDR3 reads CASSQVPLGAAASGYTF. For the CDR3, the DNA is TGCGCCAGCAGCCAAGTCCCCTTGGGGGCCGCTGCTAGCGGCTACACCTTC.

This clonotype was counted between two and nine times. The genes are TRBV12-3 or TRBV12-4 and TRBJ2-3; maybe TRBD1 (5 bases). This CDR3 is built from 15 residues. V lost 4 bases and J lost 5, with 16 bases in between. CDR3 DNA sequence: TGTGCCAGCAGTTGGGGTGGGGCCGTGAGAGATACGCAGTATTTT. It encodes CASSWGGAVRDTQYF.

In DNA form, the CDR3 reads TGTGCCAGCAGCCCCCTAGCGGGAGGATTCTACGAGCAGTACTTC. It yields the protein CASSPLAGGFYEQYF. V gene TRBV7-9 combines with J gene TRBJ2-4; 11 bases match TRBD2. TRBJ2-7 explains the end of the DNA better; the J call may be wrong. This CDR3 has 15 amino acids. Germline V gene sequence: CDR1 SEHNR, CDR2 FQNEAQ (reference sequence).

The chain uses TRBV6-5 and TRBJ1-5; a weak D match, TRBD1 (6 bases). V lost 5 bases, J lost 4 bases, and 9 bases lay in between. The CDR3 runs 13 residues. Germline lookup yields CDR1 MNHEY and CDR2 SVGAGI. The CDR3 DNA is TGTGCCAGCAGTACAGGGATAAATCAGCCCCAGCATTTT. This translates into CASSTGINQPQHF.